One and the same sample provided the 21 T cell receptor beta chains below, sequenced in a study of relationships among human T cell subsets. The T cell receptor alpha and beta CDR3 regions were amplified from mRNA by semiquantitative ARM-PCR. Tagged nested gene-specific primers were used first, then communal superprimers amplified exponentially. TCRdb re-called the multiplex PCR reads with MiXCR, one entry per CDR3 protein. The profile shows more than 8,500 distinct CDR3 sequences, 50% to 60% of them singletons. Anti-CD45RO beads selected memory T cells out of the CD45RA-negative fraction. Sequenced sample: memory T cells sorted from blood. The receptors shown here come from a man aged 35-49 years in good health.

This chain connects TRBV28 to TRBJ1-2, with D perhaps TRBD1 (6 bases). The CDR3 spans 12 residues. Germline lookup yields CDR1 MDHEN and CDR2 SYDVKM. Deletions cut 4 bases from V and 8 bases from J, with 11 bases between. CDR3 DNA sequence: TGTGCCAGCAGTTACAGGGAATGGGGCTACACCTTC. The encoded protein is CASSYREWGYTF.

The V and J genes are TRBV25-1 and TRBJ2-7; D may be TRBD1 (6 bases). The V gene's germline CDR1 is MGHDK and CDR2 SYGVNS. V dropped 4 bases and J dropped 0 bases, with 13 bases sitting between them. This CDR3 has 15 amino acids. The DNA for the CDR3 is TGTGCCAGCAGTGTCGACAGGCTAAGCTCCTACGAGCAGTACTTC. Translated, it gives CASSVDRLSSYEQYF.

The chain couples TRBV6-4 to TRBJ2-2; D is tentatively TRBD1 or TRBD2 (5 bases each). CDR1 and CDR2 from the germline V gene are MRHNA and SNTAGT. The CDR3 sequence is 14 residues long. V was trimmed by 8 bases and J by 1 base, leaving 11 bases between them. The CDR3 loop is CASREQENTGELFF. The CDR3 DNA sequence: TGTGCCAGCCGGGAACAGGAGAACACCGGGGAGCTGTTTTTT.

The chain combines TRBV30 with TRBJ2-5; 9 bases line up with TRBD2. This CDR3 has 16 amino acids. Losses at the gene ends were 2 bases for V and 2 bases for J; bases not matched to a gene: 9. Germline loops: CDR1 GTSNPN, CDR2 SVGIG (reference sequence). The CDR3 DNA reads as TGTGCCTGGAGTACAGCGGGAGGTATGGGGCAAGAGACCCAGTACTTC. This codes for CAWSTAGGMGQETQYF.

The CDR3: CASSNPGQQFF. The CDR3 nucleotides read TGTGCCAGCAGCAATCCGGGGCAGCAGTTCTTC. The chain recombines TRBV21-1 with TRBJ2-1; whether TRBD1, the table's D call, matches the DNA was not checked. TRBV21-1 is listed as a pseudogene. This CDR3 is 11 amino acids long.

The chain has TRBV27 and TRBJ2-7; possibly TRBD1 or TRBD2 for D (5 bases each). The CDR3 is 16 amino acids. Per the germline V gene, CDR1 is MNHEY and CDR2 is SMNVEV (reference sequence). Trimming pared 0 bases from V and 3 bases from J, leaving 15 bases between. CDR3 DNA sequence: TGTGCCAGCAGTTTATCGTACAGGCCAGGACTCTACGAGCAGTACTTC. This codes for CASSLSYRPGLYEQYF.

The chain combines TRBV21-1 with TRBJ2-2; TRBD1 is the table's D call and was not checked against the DNA. TRBV21-1 is flagged as a pseudogene. CDR3 length: 16 amino acids. The CDR3, as DNA: TGTGCCAGCAGCAAAGCCCTTCAGGGGGACACCGGGGAGCTGTTTTTT. It specifies CASSKALQGDTGELFF.

J is TRBJ2-7 and V is TRBV12-5, with 7 positions matching TRBD2. Germline loops: CDR1 LGHNT, CDR2 FRNRAP. The CDR3 loop spans 15 amino acids. V lost 1 base, J lost 3 bases, and 6 bases stayed unmatched. In nucleotides, the CDR3 is TGTGCTAGTGGTTTGGCGAGCGGGGTGAACTACGAGCAGTACTTC. Protein product: CASGLASGVNYEQYF.

The rearrangement joins TRBV29-1 to TRBJ1-4, with D uncertain. Germline V CDR1 and CDR2: SQVTM, ANQGSEA. Trimming shortened V by 0 bases and J by 5 bases, and 10 bases separated the two germline ends. The CDR3 spans 14 residues. The CDR3 protein is CSVEDVAENEKLFF. CDR3 DNA sequence: TGCAGCGTTGAAGATGTGGCAGAAAATGAAAAACTGTTTTTT.

Only one count was recorded for this clonotype. One end of the junction is discordant with germline, which a read error may explain. The chain carries TRBV12-3 or TRBV12-4 and TRBJ1-1; TRBD1 might be the D (6 bases). The CDR3 is 12 amino acids. The CDR3, as DNA: TGTGCCAGCAGTTTTGAGAGGGCCACAGGGTCCTTT. It codes for CASSFERATGSF.

There are a few counts of this clonotype. This chain connects TRBV11-2 to TRBJ2-3, with TRBD2 identical over 10 bases. The V segment lost 1 base and the J segment 2 bases; nucleotides outside the gene matches: 12. There are 19 residues in the CDR3. The V gene's germline CDR1 is SGHAT and CDR2 FQNNGV. Written as DNA, the CDR3 is TGTGCCAGCAGCTTAGGGGGGCTACTAGCGGGGAATTACACAGATACGCAGTATTTT. Translation gives CASSLGGLLAGNYTDTQYF. The complete variable domain, with remaining parts taken from reference TRBV11-2 and TRBJ2-3, reads EAGVAQSPRYKIIEKRQSVAFWCNPISGHATLYWYQQILGQGPKLLIQFQNNGVVDDSQLPKDRFSAERLKGVDSTLKIQPAKLEDSAVYLCASSLGGLLAGNYTDTQYFGPGTRLTVL.

By proportion, this clonotype is medium-sized. Compared with germline, one end of the junction differs, possibly owing to a read error. The chain joins TRBV11-2 to TRBJ1-1; no reliable D call. Germline CDR1 reads SGHAT; CDR2 reads FQNNGV. The CDR3 covers 13 residues. The CDR3 loop is CANSLRTNTEAFF. The CDR3 DNA sequence: TGTGCCAACAGCTTAAGGACGAACACTGAAGCTTTCTTT.

This chain uses TRBV27 with TRBJ2-7; D is unresolved. Trimming took 1 base from V and 0 from J, leaving 10 bases between them. Germline V gives CDR1 MNHEY, CDR2 SMNVEV (reference sequence). This CDR3 is 15 amino acids long. The CDR3: CASSLLERHSYEQYF. CDR3 coding DNA: TGTGCCAGCAGTTTATTAGAACGCCACTCCTACGAGCAGTACTTC.

V and J are TRBV5-6 and TRBJ2-5; TRBD2 matches at 12 bases. CDR3 size: 15 residues. V was clipped by 5 bases and J by 4 bases; unmatched bases: 6. CDR1 and CDR2 (germline): SGHDT, YYEEEE. CDR3 residues: CASSDGLAGRETQYF. The DNA of the CDR3 is TGTGCCAGCAGTGACGGACTAGCGGGAAGAGAGACCCAGTACTTC.

The DNA for the CDR3 is TGTGCCAGCAGTTTAAATCAGCCCCAGCATTTT. The encoded protein is CASSLNQPQHF. This sequence joins TRBV27 and TRBJ1-5; D not resolved. Germline CDR1 and CDR2: MNHEY and SMNVEV (reference sequence). Trimming took 2 bases from V and 4 from J, leaving 0 bases between them. This CDR3 is 11 amino acids long.

This clonotype came up a few times. The rearrangement joins TRBV5-1 to TRBJ2-1, with 9 nucleotides matching TRBD2. In germline, CDR1 is SGHRS, CDR2 YFSETQ. CDR3 size: 16 residues. J was trimmed by 7 bases and V by 0 bases; bases with no gene match: 8. The CDR3 is CASSLAASGKGNEQFF. The CDR3 coding sequence is TGCGCCAGCAGCTTGGCAGCTAGCGGGAAGGGGAATGAGCAGTTCTTC.

This clonotype has a handful of counts. The junction differs from germline at one of its ends, possibly a read error. V gene TRBV27 combines with J gene TRBJ2-6; unclear D gene. The length of the CDR3 is 15 residues. Germline lookup yields CDR1 MNHEY and CDR2 SMNVEV (reference sequence). The CDR3 DNA reads TGTGCCAGCAGCCTCCAGGTGTCTGGGTCCAACGTCCTGACTTTC. Translating gives CASSLQVSGSNVLTF.

The chain has TRBV28 and TRBJ2-7; D gene unclear. Germline V gene sequence: CDR1 MDHEN, CDR2 SYDVKM. Deletions cut 6 bases from V and 4 bases from J, with 7 bases between. This CDR3 has 11 amino acids. CDR3 nucleotide sequence: TGTGCCAGCAGCATTAAATACGAGCAGTACTTC. It specifies CASSIKYEQYF.

V usage is TRBV6-6 and J usage is TRBJ1-3, with D possibly TRBD1 on 5 matching bases. Germline loops: CDR1 MNHNY, CDR2 SVGAGI (reference sequence). V lost 6 bases, J lost 0 bases, and 12 bases lay in between. The CDR3 is 15 residues long. Written as DNA, the CDR3 is TGTGCCAGCAGCCAGGGAGGGCCCTCTGGAAACACCATATATTTT. Translation gives CASSQGGPSGNTIYF.

J is TRBJ1-3 and V is TRBV4-1; D remains ambiguous. V lost 3 bases to trimming and J lost 0 bases, with 18 bases between them. The CDR3 totals 18 residues. Germline V gives CDR1 MGHRA, CDR2 YSYEKL. The DNA of the CDR3 is TGCGCCAGCAGCCACAGAGGTTTCAACCTCCTCTCTGGAAACACCATATATTTT. It yields the protein CASSHRGFNLLSGNTIYF.

This chain links TRBV14 with TRBJ2-5, with D unresolved. Trimming pared 1 base from V and 5 bases from J, leaving 11 bases between. The germline V gene has CDR1 SGHDN and CDR2 FVKESK. The CDR3 spans 14 residues. The CDR3 here is CASSQGARSETQYF. Written as DNA, the CDR3 is TGTGCCAGCAGCCAAGGAGCGAGGTCGGAGACCCAGTACTTC.